This T cell receptor beta chain was sequenced during a study of CD8 T cells in ankylosing spondylitis. The study, taken as a whole, reports: The clones that were linked to disease were reported to be significantly enriched in matched synovial fluid samples from ankylosing spondylitis patients. Disease-associated clones were CD8+ and fairly uncommon in peripheral blood. Certain motif variants had earlier been reported in reactive arthritis synovial fluid and blood.

This clonotype has at least ten counts. Antigen: not known. CDR3 size: 16 residues. V lost 2 bases and J lost 3, with 17 bases in between. TCRdb redid the calling of the 5' RACE reads with MiXCR, one entry per CDR3 protein. The sample has around 180,000 distinct CDR3 sequences, about 20% seen once; the top ten hold around 4.5%. The V call is TRBV12-3 or TRBV12-4, the J call TRBJ2-7; D call uncertain. The TCR originated in a male donor aged 5 to 30 with ankylosing spondylitis or in good health (not recorded which). The sample consisted of blood, either unsorted or a sorted T cell fraction (not recorded which). CDR3 loop: CASSLSSGVRYYEQYF. In DNA form, the CDR3 reads TGTGCCAGCAGTTTATCTAGTGGGGTCAGATACTACGAGCAGTACTTC.